These T cell receptor beta chains were read from a single sample in a study of molecular identifiers for immune sequencing clone quantification. TCRdb re-analysed the PCR reads in MiXCR, keeping a single row per CDR3 protein. Of 250,000 to 350,000 distinct CDR3 sequences detected, about 20% appear once; the ten largest clones hold approximately 0.83%. The specimen was naive CD8+ T cells from blood, with Jurkat cell RNA spiked in. These receptors originate from a human donor in good health. Some libraries in this study had Jurkat cell RNA spiked in. Both conserved end residues are part of each CDR3. D genes are given only for firm matches. For some rows the clone size is stated as once, few or many, or as a class when expanded; others skip it.

TRBD1	.	14	TRBV12-3/TRBV12-4	TRBJ2-7	CASSGTGVAYEQYF	TGTGCCAGCAGCGGGACAGGGGTAGCCTACGAGCAGTACTTC
TRBD2	.	16	TRBV7-9	TRBJ2-7	CAGSPEPLAGVEKQYF	TGTGCCGGCAGCCCTGAGCCACTAGCGGGAGTGGAGAAGCAGTACTTC
.	many	15	TRBV7-2	TRBJ2-7	CASSPSFHLDYEQYF	TGTGCCAGCAGCCCCAGTTTTCATTTGGATTACGAGCAGTACTTC
TRBD1	many	15	TRBV9	TRBJ1-1	CASSVGTGGYTEAFF	TGTGCCAGCAGCGTAGGGACAGGGGGGTACACTGAAGCTTTCTTT
.	many	14	TRBV2	TRBJ2-3	CASSRTGIRDTQYF	TGTGCCAGCAGCCGAACAGGGATCAGAGATACGCAGTATTTT
TRBD2	many	16	TRBV7-9	TRBJ2-5	CASSLGLAGGLETQYF	TGTGCCAGCAGCTTGGGACTAGCGGGGGGACTAGAGACCCAGTACTTC
TRBD1	many	15	TRBV13	TRBJ1-5	CASSLGKQGNQPQHF	TGTGCCAGCAGCTTAGGAAAACAGGGGAATCAGCCCCAGCATTTT
.	many	14	TRBV20-1	TRBJ2-3	CTPWASPSGDTQYF	TGCACCCCTTGGGCTAGCCCGAGCGGAGATACGCAGTATTTT
TRBD1	many	13	TRBV7-9	TRBJ1-4	CASSYGTDEKLFF	TGTGCCAGCAGTTATGGGACAGATGAAAAACTGTTTTTT
.	many	14	TRBV5-6	TRBJ2-5	CASSLTGVGETQYF	TGTGCCAGCAGCTTGACGGGAGTTGGGGAGACCCAGTACTTC
.	many	13	TRBV30	TRBJ2-7	CAWSVVRGHEQYF	TGTGCCTGGAGTGTAGTCAGGGGCCACGAGCAGTACTTC
TRBD2	many	16	TRBV12-5	TRBJ2-5	CASASRSTSGEETQYF	TGTGCTAGTGCCTCCCGCAGCACTAGCGGGGAAGAGACCCAGTACTTC
TRBD2	many	17	TRBV7-8	TRBJ2-3	CASFRLAGSLGTDTQYF	TGTGCCTCGTTCCGACTAGCGGGTTCTCTTGGCACAGATACGCAGTATTTT
TRBD1	many	14	TRBV4-2	TRBJ2-1	CASLDRENRGEQFF	TGTGCCAGCTTGGACAGGGAAAATAGGGGTGAGCAGTTCTTC
.	many	12	TRBV12-3/TRBV12-4	TRBJ2-3	CASSFVKDTQYF	TGTGCCAGCAGTTTTGTTAAGGATACGCAGTATTTT
.	many	16	TRBV5-6	TRBJ2-7	CASSSGPGDMLREQYF	TGTGCCAGCAGCTCCGGCCCAGGGGATATGCTACGGGAGCAGTACTTC
.	many	16	TRBV14	TRBJ2-1	CASSQDLIRGSHEQFF	TGTGCCAGCAGCCAAGATCTAATAAGAGGGAGCCATGAGCAGTTCTTC
.	many	14	TRBV9	TRBJ2-7	CASSVEGDAYEQYF	TGTGCCAGCAGCGTAGAAGGGGACGCCTACGAGCAGTACTTC
.	many	16	TRBV19	TRBJ2-3	CASSPRETFNTDTQYF	TGTGCCAGTAGTCCCCGGGAGACTTTTAACACAGATACGCAGTATTTT
TRBD1	many	13	TRBV7-2	TRBJ2-7	CASSPGQGTEQYF	TGTGCCAGCAGCCCGGGACAGGGGACCGAGCAGTACTTC
TRBD2	many	15	TRBV30	TRBJ2-7	CAWSVGSGRLSEQYF	TGTGCCTGGAGTGTAGGTAGCGGGAGGCTCTCCGAGCAGTACTTC
.	.	17	TRBV5-1	TRBJ1-1	CASSLGFGRAVLSEAFF	TGCGCCAGCAGCTTGGGTTTTGGGCGGGCAGTTCTTTCTGAAGCTTTCTTT
TRBD2	few	13	TRBV27	TRBJ2-1	CASRRRGDAEQFF	TGTGCCAGCAGGAGGCGGGGGGATGCCGAGCAGTTCTTC
.	.	12	TRBV11-2	TRBJ1-1	CASNSQYTEAFF	TGTGCCAGCAACTCACAGTACACTGAAGCTTTCTTT
.	.	19	TRBV2	TRBJ1-6	CASSIRGPLRGSYNSPLHF	TGTGCCAGCAGTATCAGGGGCCCCCTCCGTGGCTCCTATAATTCACCCCTCCACTTT